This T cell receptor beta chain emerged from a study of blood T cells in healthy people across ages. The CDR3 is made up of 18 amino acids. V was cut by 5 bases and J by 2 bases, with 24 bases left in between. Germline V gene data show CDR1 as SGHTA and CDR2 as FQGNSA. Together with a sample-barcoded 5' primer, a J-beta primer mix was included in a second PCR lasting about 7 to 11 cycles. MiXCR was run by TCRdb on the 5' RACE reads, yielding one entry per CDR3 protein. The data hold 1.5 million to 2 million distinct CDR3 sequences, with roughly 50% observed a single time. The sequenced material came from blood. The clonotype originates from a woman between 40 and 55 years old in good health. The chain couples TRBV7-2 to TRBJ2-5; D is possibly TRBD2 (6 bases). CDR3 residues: CASSLRHESLGLQETQYF. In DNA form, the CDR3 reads TGTGCCAGCAGCCTACGACACGAAAGCCTGGGACTTCAAGAGACCCAGTACTTC.